The T cell receptor beta chain described here comes from a study of beta chain features in type 1 diabetes. Study overall: No patient-donor differences in age, gender, total cells or subset yield. Study outcomes and limitations: Shorter templates may be favored by PCR, equally so in patients and controls.

Trimming took 4 bases from V and 9 from J, leaving 16 bases between them. The CDR3 runs 13 residues. Germline assignment: CDR1 LNHNV and CDR2 YYDKDF (reference sequence). Of note for this clone: Antigen: not known.

Expressed TCRB transcripts were sequenced, since all the RNA that had been isolated was reverse transcribed. Produced via immunoSEQ multiplex PCR; TCRdb's table is partial and in-frame only. This sample carries roughly 370,000 clones, more than 11% of them seen once, and the ten largest clones take about 0.034%. The material sequenced was naive CD4+ T cells from blood. This chain connects TRBV15 to TRBJ2-7, with a weak D call TRBD2 (5 bases). The receptor's source is a man aged 30 to 45 in good health. The CDR3 nucleotides read TGTGCCACCAGCAACAGACAAGGACTGGTGCAGTACTTC. Its translation is CATSNRQGLVQYF. The whole variable domain, remainder taken from reference TRBV15 and TRBJ2-7, is DAMVIQNPRYQVTQFGKPVTLSCSQTLNHNVMYWYQQKSSQAPKLLFHYYDKDFNNEADTPDNFQSRRPNTSFCFLDIRSPGLGDTAMYLCATSNRQGLVQYFGPGTRLTVT.